This TCR beta chain was profiled in a study of blood T cell repertoires in COVID-19. Background on the study: COVID-19 samples from acute and convalescent phases originated in the United States, Italy and Spain. Sources were T cells, B-cell-depleted T cells, or PBMCs; the material itself was cDNA or gDNA.

Per the authors' pipeline: Quantification of nucleated cells was approximated via reference gene primer amplification. TCRdb's copy holds only in-frame clones and misses some; the assay was immunoSEQ multiplex PCR. D and trimming come from the DNA, and the V and J calls and clone size come from that table. The repertoire includes some 180,000 clones, around 85% of them detected once, and roughly 20% sits in the top ten. After removal of 4 bases from V and 10 bases from J, the junction contained 8 bases not matched to a gene. The CDR3 is 14 residues long. Germline CDR1 KGHSH, CDR2 LQKENI. Sequencing used peripheral blood. This chain joins TRBV18 and TRBJ2-2; 8 nucleotides line up with TRBD2. The sequence was obtained from a man aged 65 to 85 with active or convalescent COVID-19. The DNA of the CDR3 is TGTGCCAGCTCACGGACTAGCTTAATGGCGGAGCTGTTTTTT. This gives the protein CASSRTSLMAELFF.